The 15 T cell receptor beta chains reported below all come from one sample, sequenced in a study of cytotoxic CD8 clonotypes in ibrutinib-treated CLL (dated by TCRdb to the early 2020s). The library came from the immunoSEQ multiplex PCR assay. Imported from immuneACCESS, the table was reduced by TCRdb to in-frame sequences with V and J called. These copies leave out some clones; in studies compared against another copy, an unresolved V gene accounts for under half, and the cause of the remainder is not known. The sample includes 250,000 to 350,000 clones, with roughly four fifths observed a single time. Clones ranked in the top ten supply approximately 5.1% of the sample. According to the study, the label for this sample's time point signals: progressive disease on ibrutinib. The sample was PBMCs, taken at disease progression, from a patient treated with ibrutinib. The origin of the receptors is a human donor with chronic lymphocytic leukemia.

DNA of the CDR3: TGTGCCAGCAGTCCGCGCCGGATTGAGGGGGAGCAGTACTTC. Encoded protein: CASSPRRIEGEQYF. The chain couples TRBV6-5 to TRBJ2-7; either TRBD1 or TRBD2 may fit D (5 bases each). The germline V gene encodes CDR1 MNHEY and CDR2 SVGAGI. CDR3 length: 14 amino acids. The germline V and J ends were trimmed by 5 bases and 7 bases, with 18 bases remaining between them.

V gene TRBV5-8 combines with J gene TRBJ2-3, with D possibly being TRBD2 (5 bases). This CDR3 spans 15 amino acids. Per germline, CDR1 SGHTS and CDR2 YDEGEE. V lost 6 bases to trimming and J lost 1 base, with 15 bases between them. In DNA, the CDR3 is TGTGCCAGCACGCCGTCGGGATGGGGCACAGATACGCAGTATTTT. This translates into CASTPSGWGTDTQYF.

The J gene is TRBJ1-2, the V gene TRBV9, with D possibly TRBD1 on 5 matching bases. The ends were cut back, 0 bases at V and 6 bases at J, with 15 bases in the middle. Germline loops: CDR1 SGDLS, CDR2 YYNGEE. This CDR3 comprises 15 residues. The CDR3: CASSVGVQVYHGYTF. The CDR3 coding sequence is TGTGCCAGCAGCGTAGGAGTACAGGTTTACCATGGCTACACCTTC. Full variable domain (outside the CDR3, taken from reference TRBV9 and TRBJ1-2): DSGVTQTPKHLITATGQRVTLRCSPRSGDLSVYWYQQSLDQGLQFLIQYYNGEERAKGNILERFSAQQFPDLHSELNLSSLELGDSALYFCASSVGVQVYHGYTFGSGTRLTVV.

This chain connects TRBV7-9 to TRBJ1-2; perhaps TRBD1 as D (5 bases). Germline CDR1 is SEHNR and CDR2 is FQNEAQ (reference sequence). The germline V and J ends were trimmed by 3 bases and 2 bases, with 7 bases remaining between them. This CDR3 has 13 amino acids. The chain's CDR3 is CASSLTENYGYTF. In nucleotides, the CDR3 is TGTGCCAGCAGCTTGACAGAGAACTATGGCTACACCTTC.

The J gene is TRBJ2-5, the V gene TRBV5-1, with D tentatively TRBD1 (6 bases). Trimming pared 4 bases from V and 2 bases from J, leaving 18 bases between. The CDR3 is made up of 16 amino acids. CDR1 is SGHRS and CDR2 is YFSETQ in the germline V gene. CDR3 nucleotides: TGCGCCAGCAGCCCACCACGCACAGGGATACAAGAGACCCAGTACTTC. The encoded protein is CASSPPRTGIQETQYF.

V usage is TRBV5-4 and J usage is TRBJ2-5, with D maybe TRBD1 (6 bases). Per germline, CDR1 SGHNT and CDR2 YYREEE (reference sequence). The CDR3 runs to 14 residues. The V end lost 4 bases, the J end lost 1 base, and 11 bases lay between the germline ends. The CDR3 loop reads CASSQGQAQETQYF. The CDR3 nucleotides read TGTGCCAGCAGCCAGGGGCAGGCCCAAGAGACCCAGTACTTC.

V usage is TRBV2 and J usage is TRBJ2-7; D is unclear. Germline values: CDR1 SNHLY, CDR2 FYNNEI. The CDR3 length is 15 residues. Deletions cut 6 bases from V and 0 bases from J, with 15 bases between. CDR3 nucleotide sequence: TGTGCCAGCAGATCCTTTTGGGGAAGCTCCTACGAGCAGTACTTC. This gives the protein CASRSFWGSSYEQYF.

The rearrangement uses TRBV5-1 and TRBJ2-5; D gene uncertain. CDR3 size: 15 residues. The germline CDR1 and CDR2 sequences are SGHRS and YFSETQ. Trimming took off 0 bases at V and 0 bases at J, with 9 bases between the two ends. CDR3 residues: CASSLVDGNQETQYF. The CDR3 nucleotides read TGCGCCAGCAGCTTGGTAGACGGAAACCAAGAGACCCAGTACTTC.

The chain uses TRBV15 and TRBJ2-3; a weak D match, TRBD2 (6 bases). Per germline, CDR1 LNHNV and CDR2 YYDKDF (reference sequence). The V end lost 0 bases, the J end lost 3 bases, and 13 bases lay between the germline ends. CDR3 length: 16 residues. The CDR3 bases are TGTGCCACCAGCAGAGAGCGGGGCGGGTGGACAGATACGCAGTATTTT. Translating it yields CATSRERGGWTDTQYF.

This clone has just a few counts. The gene calls are TRBV28 and TRBJ2-7; 9 nucleotides agree with TRBD2. V trimming: 3 bases; J trimming: 4 bases; junction bases outside the gene matches: 13. The germline gives CDR1 MDHEN, CDR2 SYDVKM. The CDR3 runs to 17 residues. CDR3 DNA sequence: TGTGCCAGCAGTTTTTGGGTTGGCGGCGGGAGGGAGTACGAGCAGTACTTC. It yields the protein CASSFWVGGGREYEQYF.

The V and J genes are TRBV6-4 and TRBJ1-1; D is unclear. The CDR3 has 13 residues. Trimming stripped 4 bases from V and 4 bases from J, with 10 bases between. Germline V gene data show CDR1 as MRHNA and CDR2 as SNTAGT. The CDR3, as DNA: TGTGCCAGCAGTGCTGGGTACGGCACTGAAGCTTTCTTT. Translated: CASSAGYGTEAFF.

This chain links TRBV10-2 with TRBJ2-7; 8 bases align to TRBD1. The V gene's germline CDR1 is WSHSY and CDR2 SAAADI. V was clipped by 7 bases and J by 3 bases; unmatched bases: 14. The CDR3 is made up of 16 amino acids. The CDR3 spells CASTGAGGVNFYEQYF. As DNA, the CDR3 is TGCGCCAGCACTGGGGCAGGGGGCGTTAATTTCTACGAGCAGTACTTC.

There are a few counts of this clone. The rearrangement joins TRBV14 to TRBJ1-2; no firm D call. The ends were cut back, 2 bases at V and 1 base at J, with 8 bases in the middle. CDR1 is SGHDN, CDR2 FVKESK, per germline. The CDR3 runs 14 residues. The CDR3 spells CASSQHDSNYGYTF. The CDR3 region has the DNA TGTGCCAGCAGCCAACACGATAGTAACTATGGCTACACCTTC.

This chain joins TRBV15 and TRBJ2-5; possibly TRBD1 for D (5 bases). V shed 0 bases and J shed 0 bases, with 8 bases lying between them. The germline V gene has CDR1 LNHNV and CDR2 YYDKDF (reference sequence). The CDR3 runs 15 residues. CDR3 bases: TGTGCCACCAGCAGAGATCAGGGCTACCAAGAGACCCAGTACTTC. Protein product: CATSRDQGYQETQYF.

The chain employs TRBV19 and TRBJ1-1, with 7 bases matching TRBD1. CDR3 length: 15 amino acids. The V and J ends lost 5 bases and 0 bases, in that order; junction bases with no gene match: 6. Germline loops: CDR1 LNHDA, CDR2 SQIVND (reference sequence). The DNA for the CDR3 is TGTGCCAGTAGTTATCGGACAGGCATGAACACTGAAGCTTTCTTT. Translation: CASSYRTGMNTEAFF. Combining the CDR3 with reference TRBV19 and TRBJ1-1 gives the whole variable domain DGGITQSPKYLFRKEGQNVTLSCEQNLNHDAMYWYRQDPGQGLRLIYYSQIVNDFQKGDIAEGYSVSREKKESFPLTVTSAQKNPTAFYLCASSYRTGMNTEAFFGQGTRLTVV.